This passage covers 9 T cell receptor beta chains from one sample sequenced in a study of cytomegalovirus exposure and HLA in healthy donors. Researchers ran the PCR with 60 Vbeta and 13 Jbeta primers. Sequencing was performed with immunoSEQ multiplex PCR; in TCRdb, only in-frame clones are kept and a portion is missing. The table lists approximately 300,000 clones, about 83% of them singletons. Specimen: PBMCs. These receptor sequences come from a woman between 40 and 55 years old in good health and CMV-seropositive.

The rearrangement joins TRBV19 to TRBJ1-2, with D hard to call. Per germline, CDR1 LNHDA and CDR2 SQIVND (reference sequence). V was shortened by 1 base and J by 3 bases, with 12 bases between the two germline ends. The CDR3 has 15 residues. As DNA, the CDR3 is TGTGCCAGTAGTATAGTTCCCCAGGACTACTATGGCTACACCTTC. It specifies CASSIVPQDYYGYTF.

CDR3 in DNA: TGCAGCGTTGAAGGTTACAGGGGGAACACCGGGGAGCTGTTTTTT. Protein product: CSVEGYRGNTGELFF. This chain connects TRBV29-1 to TRBJ2-2; 7 bases line up with TRBD1. Germline loops: CDR1 SQVTM, CDR2 ANQGSEA. Trimming removed 1 base from V and 1 base from J; junction bases left unmatched: 3. The CDR3 totals 15 residues.

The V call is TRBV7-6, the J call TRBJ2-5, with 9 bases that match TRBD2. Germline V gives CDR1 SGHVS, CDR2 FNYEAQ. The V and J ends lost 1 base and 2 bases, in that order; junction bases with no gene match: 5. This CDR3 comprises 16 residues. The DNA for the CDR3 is TGTGCCAGCAGCTTAGGCCTAACTAGCGGGCAAGAGACCCAGTACTTC. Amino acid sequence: CASSLGLTSGQETQYF.

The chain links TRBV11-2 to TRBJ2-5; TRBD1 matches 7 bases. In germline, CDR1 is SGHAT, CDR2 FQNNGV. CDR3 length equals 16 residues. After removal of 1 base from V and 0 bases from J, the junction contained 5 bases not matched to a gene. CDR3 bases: TGTGCCAGCAGCTTAGTTCCAGGGGGTTACCAAGAGACCCAGTACTTC. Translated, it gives CASSLVPGGYQETQYF.

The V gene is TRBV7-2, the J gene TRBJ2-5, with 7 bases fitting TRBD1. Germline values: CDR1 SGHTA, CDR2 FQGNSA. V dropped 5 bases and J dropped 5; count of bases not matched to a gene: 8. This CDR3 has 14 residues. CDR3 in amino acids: CASSVTGVGETQYF. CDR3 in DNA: TGTGCCAGCAGCGTTACAGGGGTAGGGGAGACCCAGTACTTC.

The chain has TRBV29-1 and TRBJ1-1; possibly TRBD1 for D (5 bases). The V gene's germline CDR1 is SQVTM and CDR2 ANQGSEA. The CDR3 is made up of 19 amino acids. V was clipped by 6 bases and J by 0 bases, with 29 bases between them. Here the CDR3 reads CSVLGGTYQRGLMNTEAFF. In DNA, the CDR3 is TGCAGCGTCCTCGGGGGAACTTACCAACGTGGGCTTATGAACACTGAAGCTTTCTTT. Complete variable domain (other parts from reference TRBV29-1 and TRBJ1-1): SAVISQKPSRDICQRGTSLTIQCQVDSQVTMMFWYRQQPGQSLTLIATANQGSEATYESGFVIDKFPISRPNLTFSTLTVSNMSPEDSSIYLCSVLGGTYQRGLMNTEAFFGQGTRLTVV.

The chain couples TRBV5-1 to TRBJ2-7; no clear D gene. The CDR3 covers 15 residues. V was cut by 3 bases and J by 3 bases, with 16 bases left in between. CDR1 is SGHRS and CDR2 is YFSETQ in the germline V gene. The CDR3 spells CASSSSRVPNYEQYF. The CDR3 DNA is TGCGCCAGCAGCTCTTCACGGGTACCCAACTACGAGCAGTACTTC.

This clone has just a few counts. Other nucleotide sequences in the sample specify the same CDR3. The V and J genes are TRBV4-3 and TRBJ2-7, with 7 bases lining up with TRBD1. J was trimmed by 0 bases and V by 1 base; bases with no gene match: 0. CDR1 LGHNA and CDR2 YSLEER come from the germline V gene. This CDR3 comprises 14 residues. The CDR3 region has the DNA TGCGCCAGCAGCCAAGGACAGGGCTCCTACGAGCAGTACTTC. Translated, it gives CASSQGQGSYEQYF.

The CDR3 sequence is CASSQTWGGNDSQYF. In nucleotides, the CDR3 is TGCGCCAGCAGTCAGACATGGGGCGGTAATGACAGTCAGTACTTC. V gene TRBV23-1 combines with J gene TRBJ2-4; TRBD1 is a possible D gene (5 bases). TRBV23-1 is an ORF, with its function uncertain. The CDR3 is 15 residues long. V was trimmed by 3 bases and J by 12 bases, leaving 21 bases between them.